This record concerns one TCR beta chain sequence. Study processing details: By means of reference gene primer amplification, nucleated cell counts were estimated. The data were produced by immunoSEQ multiplex PCR, yet TCRdb's version contains in-frame clones alone and is incomplete. V and J calls and clone size are copied from that table; D and trimming were computed from the DNA. The sample holds around 400,000 clones, roughly 90% seen once. This sample was taken from a study of blood T cell repertoires in COVID-19. Germline CDR1 is SEHNR and CDR2 is FQNEAQ (reference sequence). Unmatched junction bases numbered 7, after V lost 1 base and J lost 1 base. The length of the CDR3 is 16 residues. This study enrolled people aged roughly 18 to 89 from about 24 US geographic areas. Participants' own reports of clinical history determined their cohort assignment. Cohort 3 recovery required two negative PCRs, clearance, or symptom resolution.

The sequence derives from a woman in her thirties who had recovered from COVID-19. Sequencing was done on a sample of PBMCs or T cells enriched from blood (not recorded which). The gene calls are TRBV7-9 and TRBJ2-7, with 7 bases identical to TRBD2. CDR3 DNA sequence: TGTGCCAGCAGCTTAGGTTTGGGACTAACATCCTACGAGCAGTACTTC. It encodes CASSLGLGLTSYEQYF.